The sequence of this T cell receptor (beta chain) was determined in a study of post-analysis software for immune sequencing data. Study overall: In terms of disease course, relapsing-remitting, secondary progressive and progressive-relapsing multiple sclerosis were included. Overall study results and limits: The study found TRBV5-6, TRBV5-1 and TRBV20-1 among about 5 TRBV segments more frequent in patients than controls.

As concerns this clonotype: The antigen is unknown.

CDR1 and CDR2 from the germline V gene are LNHDA and SQIVND (reference sequence). Trimming took 3 bases from V and 6 from J; bases not matched to a gene: 3. The CDR3 has 15 residues. Unique molecular identifiers featured in each of the TCR beta cDNA libraries. Input populations of roughly 0.9 to 10 million T cells gave rise to hundreds of thousands of cDNA molecules. TCRdb reanalysed the PCR reads using MiXCR and keeps one entry per CDR3 protein. The profile shows 600,000 to 750,000 distinct CDR3 sequences, 55% to 70% of them singletons. The clonotype originates from a girl between 2 and 10 years old with multiple sclerosis. Sequencing input: blood. V is TRBV19 and J is TRBJ2-1; 12 bases are shared with TRBD1. The CDR3 DNA reads as TGTGCCAGTAGTATCGGGACAGGGGGCTTCAATGAGCAGTTCTTC. This encodes CASSIGTGGFNEQFF.